This paragraph reports one T cell receptor beta chain. Antigen unknown. The time point: week 3, after first cycle of checkpoint inhibitor. Disease control meant complete response, partial response or stable disease at 12 weeks. The data stem from a study of blood T cell dynamics during melanoma immunotherapy. For the study at large: First-line therapy was either pembrolizumab or nivolumab with ipilimumab for metastatic melanoma.

Data came from immunoSEQ multiplex PCR; TCRdb stores just in-frame clones and leaves some out. The sample holds 7,800 or so clones, 81% seen once. Study outcomes and limitations: Unlike progressors, later disease-control patients had W3 repertoires gaining clonality or diversity.

Germline CDR1 SQVTM, CDR2 ANQGSEA. The length of the CDR3 is 14 residues. V was trimmed by 6 bases and J by 4 bases, leaving 16 bases between them. V usage is TRBV29-1 and J usage is TRBJ2-1, with D unclear. This clonotype was obtained from a human donor with melanoma. The sample was blood, taken from a patient treated with checkpoint blockade. The CDR3 region has the DNA TGCAGCGTGGTGGGGTGGCTCCTGTACAATGAGCAGTTCTTC. The encoded protein is CSVVGWLLYNEQFF.